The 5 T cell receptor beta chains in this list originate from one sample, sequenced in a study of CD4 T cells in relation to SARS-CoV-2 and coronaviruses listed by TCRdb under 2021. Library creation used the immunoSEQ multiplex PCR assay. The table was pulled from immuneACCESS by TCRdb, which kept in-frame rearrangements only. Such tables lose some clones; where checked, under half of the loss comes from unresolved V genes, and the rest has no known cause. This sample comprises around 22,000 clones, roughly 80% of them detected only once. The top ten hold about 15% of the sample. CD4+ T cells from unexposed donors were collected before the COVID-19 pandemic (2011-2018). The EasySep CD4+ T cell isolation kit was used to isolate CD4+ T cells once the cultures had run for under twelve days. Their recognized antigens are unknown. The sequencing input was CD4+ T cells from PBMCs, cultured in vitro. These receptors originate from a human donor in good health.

CDR3 region: CAISEFGSGNVNEQFF. DNA of the CDR3: TGTGCCATCAGTGAGTTCGGTAGCGGGAATGTGAATGAGCAGTTCTTC. The chain recombines TRBV10-3 with TRBJ2-1; the match to TRBD2 covers 8 bases. The CDR3 sequence is 16 residues long. J gave up 7 bases and V 1 base, and 9 bases lay outside the gene matches. Germline V CDR1 and CDR2: ENHRY, SYGVKD.

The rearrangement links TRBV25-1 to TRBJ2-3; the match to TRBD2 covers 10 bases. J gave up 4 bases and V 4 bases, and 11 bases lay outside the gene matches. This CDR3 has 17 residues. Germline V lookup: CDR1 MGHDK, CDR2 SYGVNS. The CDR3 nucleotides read TGTGCCAGCAGTGCCATGAGTAGCGGGAGGCGAGCAGATACGCAGTATTTT. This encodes CASSAMSSGRRADTQYF.

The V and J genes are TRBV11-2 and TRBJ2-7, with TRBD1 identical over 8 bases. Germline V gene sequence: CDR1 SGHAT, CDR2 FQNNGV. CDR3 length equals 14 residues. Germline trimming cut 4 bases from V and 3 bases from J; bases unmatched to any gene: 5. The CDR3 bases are TGTGCCAGCAGCTGGGGACAGGAAGACTACGAGCAGTACTTC. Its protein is CASSWGQEDYEQYF.

CDR3 DNA sequence: TGTGCCACCGGGACCCCCTATGGCTACACCTTC. It translates to CATGTPYGYTF. The chain recombines TRBV19 with TRBJ1-2, with D perhaps matching TRBD1 (5 bases). Trimming removed 10 bases at V and 4 bases at J, with 10 bases between. Per germline, CDR1 LNHDA and CDR2 SQIVND (reference sequence). CDR3 length equals 11 residues.

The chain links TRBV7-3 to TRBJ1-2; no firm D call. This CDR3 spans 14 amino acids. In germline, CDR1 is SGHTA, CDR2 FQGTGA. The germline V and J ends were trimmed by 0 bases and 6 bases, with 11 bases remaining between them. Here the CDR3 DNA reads TGTGCCAGCAGCTTAACCGGGAAACAGCATGGCTACACCTTC. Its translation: CASSLTGKQHGYTF.